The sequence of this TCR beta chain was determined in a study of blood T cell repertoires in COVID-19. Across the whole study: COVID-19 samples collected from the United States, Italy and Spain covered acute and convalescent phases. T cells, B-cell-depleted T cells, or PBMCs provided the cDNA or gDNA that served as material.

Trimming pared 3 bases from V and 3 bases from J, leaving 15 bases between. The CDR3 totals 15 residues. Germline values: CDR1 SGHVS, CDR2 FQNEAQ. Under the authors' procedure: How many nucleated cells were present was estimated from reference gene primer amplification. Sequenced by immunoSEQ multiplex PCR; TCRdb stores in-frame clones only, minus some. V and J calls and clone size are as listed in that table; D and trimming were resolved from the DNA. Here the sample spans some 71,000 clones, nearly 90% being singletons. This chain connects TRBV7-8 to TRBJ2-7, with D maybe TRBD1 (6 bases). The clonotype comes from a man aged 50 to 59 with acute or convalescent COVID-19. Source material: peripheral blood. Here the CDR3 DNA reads TGTGCCAGCAGCTTGGGCCCGGGACAACTCTACGAGCAGTACTTC. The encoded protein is CASSLGPGQLYEQYF. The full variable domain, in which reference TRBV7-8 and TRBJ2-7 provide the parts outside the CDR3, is GAGVSQSPRYKVAKRGQDVALRCDPISGHVSLFWYQQALGQGPEFLTYFQNEAQLDKSGLPSDRFFAERPEGSVSTLKIQRTQQEDSAVYLCASSLGPGQLYEQYFGPGTRLTVT.